The 23 T cell receptor beta chains given below trace back to one sample, sequenced in a study of Ad26.COV2.S vaccination and SARS-CoV-2 variants. Sample treatment: roughly 19 received Ad26.COV2.S at low or high dose, single or two shots; about five received placebo; per-sample allocation not given. Samples came from day 63 after the first vaccine or placebo injection. Assay: immunoSEQ multiplex PCR; the TCRdb copy retains only in-frame clones and omits some. This table holds 300,000 to 400,000 clones, 85% to 90% found once. Sequencing used peripheral blood, obtained in a trial of Ad26.COV2.S vaccine versus placebo. Receptors were obtained from a person aged 18-65 years who received the Ad26.COV2.S COVID-19 vaccine or a placebo.

The J gene is TRBJ1-4, the V gene TRBV7-9; no firm D call. The CDR3 spans 13 residues. Germline-derived CDR1 and CDR2 are SEHNR and FQNEAQ (reference sequence). Trimming pared 5 bases from V and 4 bases from J, leaving 8 bases between. The CDR3 DNA reads TGTGCCAGCAGCCAGGCGGGTAATGAAAAACTGTTTTTT. Amino acid sequence: CASSQAGNEKLFF.

The CDR3 DNA is TGCGCCAGCAGCTTGGGGACGGGGACAGGAGATAACTATGGCTACACCTTC. Translation: CASSLGTGTGDNYGYTF. The V call is TRBV5-1, the J call TRBJ1-2, with 8 bases fitting TRBD1. V shed 0 bases and J 1 base; nucleotides not matched to a gene: 8. From germline, CDR1 is SGHRS and CDR2 YFSETQ. CDR3 length equals 17 residues. The complete variable domain, with remaining parts taken from reference TRBV5-1 and TRBJ1-2, reads KAGVTQTPRYLIKTRGQQVTLSCSPISGHRSVSWYQQTPGQGLQFLFEYFSETQRNKGNFPGRFSGRQFSNSRSEMNVSTLELGDSALYLCASSLGTGTGDNYGYTFGSGTRLTVV.

CDR3 bases: TGTGCCAGCAGCTTAGAGGTAGGGGATTTGGCTGAAGCTTTCTTT. It translates to CASSLEVGDLAEAFF. The V and J genes are TRBV7-9 and TRBJ1-1; maybe TRBD1 (5 bases). V was shortened by 1 base and J by 6 bases, with 15 bases between the two germline ends. CDR1 and CDR2 from the germline V gene are SEHNR and FQNEAQ (reference sequence). The length of the CDR3 is 15 residues.

The V call is TRBV5-4, the J call TRBJ1-2, with D possibly matching TRBD1 (5 bases). Per germline, CDR1 SGHNT and CDR2 YYREEE (reference sequence). Trimming removed 0 bases at V and 4 bases at J, with 10 bases between. The length of the CDR3 is 14 residues. The CDR3 nucleotides read TGTGCCAGCAGCTTGGGGGTTGGGGCCTATGGCTACACCTTC. Translation: CASSLGVGAYGYTF.

This chain connects TRBV4-2 to TRBJ2-2; no clear D. V shed 0 bases and J shed 1 base, with 9 bases lying between them. Germline V lookup: CDR1 LGHNA, CDR2 YNFKEQ. The CDR3 consists of 16 residues. The CDR3: CASSQDWTLNTGELFF. The DNA for the CDR3 is TGTGCCAGCAGCCAAGACTGGACCCTGAACACCGGGGAGCTGTTTTTT.

The rearrangement joins TRBV5-6 to TRBJ1-1, with D hard to call. The germline gives CDR1 SGHDT, CDR2 YYEEEE. The ends were cut back, 1 base at V and 0 bases at J, with 7 bases in the middle. The CDR3 length is 14 residues. The CDR3 loop reads CASSLPGMNTEAFF. CDR3 in DNA: TGTGCCAGCAGCTTGCCGGGAATGAACACTGAAGCTTTCTTT.

The chain links TRBV11-2 to TRBJ2-7, with a weak D call TRBD1 (5 bases). This CDR3 spans 14 amino acids. Germline CDR1 and CDR2: SGHAT and FQNNGV. The V and J ends lost 0 bases and 6 bases respectively, with 12 bases between them. CDR3 DNA sequence: TGTGCCAGCAGCTTAGATCCAGGGATCGGCGAGCAGTACTTC. Encoded protein: CASSLDPGIGEQYF.

The V and J genes are TRBV28 and TRBJ2-2; D is perhaps TRBD1 (6 bases). Looked up from germline, CDR1 is MDHEN and CDR2 is SYDVKM. The CDR3 contains 13 residues. Trimming shortened V by 2 bases and J by 7 bases, and 8 bases separated the two germline ends. The chain's CDR3 is CASSLMTGGELFF. As DNA, the CDR3 is TGTGCCAGCAGTTTAATGACAGGCGGGGAGCTGTTTTTT.

The CDR3 reads CASSKSGVSGANVLTF. The CDR3 DNA follows: TGTGCCAGTAGTAAATCGGGGGTCTCAGGGGCCAACGTCCTGACTTTC. The V call is TRBV19, the J call TRBJ2-6; the D gene is possibly TRBD2 (6 bases). V was shortened by 4 bases and J by 4 bases, with 14 bases between the two germline ends. Germline V lookup: CDR1 LNHDA, CDR2 SQIVND (reference sequence). This CDR3 has 16 residues.

The V gene is TRBV18, the J gene TRBJ1-2; D is unresolved. The germline V gene encodes CDR1 KGHSH and CDR2 LQKENI. V was cut by 2 bases and J by 5 bases, with 12 bases left in between. This CDR3 comprises 14 residues. The CDR3 protein is CASSPGEFGYGYTF. The CDR3 bases are TGTGCCAGCTCACCAGGGGAATTTGGGTATGGCTACACCTTC.

This rearrangement joins TRBV7-2 to TRBJ2-1; either TRBD1 or TRBD2 may fit D (6 bases each). Looked up from germline, CDR1 is SGHTA and CDR2 is FQGNSA. V was clipped by 4 bases and J by 4 bases, with 14 bases between them. CDR3 length: 15 residues. The CDR3 DNA follows: TGTGCCAGCAGCTCGTCTAGAGGGGGGTACAATGAGCAGTTCTTC. Its translation is CASSSSRGGYNEQFF.

The gene calls are TRBV4-1 and TRBJ2-1; TRBD2 is a possible D gene (6 bases). Germline assignment: CDR1 MGHRA and CDR2 YSYEKL. V lost 1 base, J lost 5 bases, and 12 bases lay in between. CDR3 size: 15 residues. The CDR3 loop is CASSQVLADDNEQFF. DNA for the CDR3: TGCGCCAGCAGCCAAGTACTAGCAGACGACAATGAGCAGTTCTTC.

The chain carries TRBV13 and TRBJ1-1; D is uncertain. V gave up 5 bases and J gave up 6 bases, with 13 bases separating them. The CDR3 has 13 residues. The V gene's germline CDR1 is PRHDT and CDR2 FYEKMQ (reference sequence). CDR3 sequence reads: CASSVGRGSEAFF. In DNA, the CDR3 is TGTGCCAGCAGCGTTGGTCGCGGGTCTGAAGCTTTCTTT.

The V call is TRBV27, the J call TRBJ2-1; 10 bases are a match to TRBD2. The V gene's germline CDR1 is MNHEY and CDR2 SMNVEV (reference sequence). The CDR3 sequence is 17 residues long. The V and J ends lost 5 bases and 4 bases, in that order; junction bases with no gene match: 11. The CDR3 DNA sequence: TGTGCCAGCAGTAGAAATACCGGGACTAGCGAGTACAATGAGCAGTTCTTC. It yields the protein CASSRNTGTSEYNEQFF.

V and J are TRBV5-5 and TRBJ2-1; tentatively, D is TRBD1 (5 bases). CDR1 is SGHKS and CDR2 is YYEKEE in the germline V gene (reference sequence). This CDR3 is built from 11 residues. Trimming shortened V by 4 bases and J by 6 bases, and 5 bases separated the two germline ends. DNA of the CDR3: TGTGCCAGCAGCGGGGCCAATGAGCAGTTCTTC. Amino acids: CASSGANEQFF.

The rearrangement uses TRBV2 and TRBJ1-2; D possibly corresponds to TRBD1 (5 bases). CDR3 length: 15 amino acids. The germline V gene has CDR1 SNHLY and CDR2 FYNNEI. Trimming took off 1 base at V and 1 base at J, with 10 bases between the two ends. The CDR3 sequence: CASSEGGLNNYGYTF. The CDR3 DNA sequence: TGTGCCAGCAGTGAAGGGGGACTTAATAACTATGGCTACACCTTC.

The CDR3 DNA follows: TGTGCCAGCAGCCCCCCTCTGGAGTATGGCTACACCTTC. Residues: CASSPPLEYGYTF. The chain is built from TRBV7-9 and TRBJ1-2; D is undetermined. The CDR3 is 13 residues long. Per the germline V gene, CDR1 is SEHNR and CDR2 is FQNEAQ (reference sequence). The V end lost 5 bases, the J end lost 5 bases, and 12 bases lay between the germline ends.

The chain has TRBV6-2 or TRBV6-3 and TRBJ1-1; 9 bases agree with TRBD1. V trimming: 2 bases; J trimming: 3 bases; junction bases outside the gene matches: 1. Per the germline V gene, CDR1 is MNHEY and CDR2 is SVGEGT. The CDR3 has 14 residues. In DNA, the CDR3 is TGTGCCAGCAGTTACCGGACAGGGGACACTGAAGCTTTCTTT. Translated, it gives CASSYRTGDTEAFF.

This clone came up once. J is TRBJ1-5 and V is TRBV19; D remains ambiguous. Germline-derived CDR1 and CDR2 are LNHDA and SQIVND (reference sequence). The CDR3 is 16 amino acids. V was pared by 4 bases and J by 0 bases, with 13 bases between. In nucleotides, the CDR3 is TGTGCCAGTAGTACGGATGTGGGAAATAGCAATCAGCCCCAGCATTTT. Translated, it gives CASSTDVGNSNQPQHF.

The genes are TRBV5-1 and TRBJ2-7, with D possibly TRBD1 on 6 matching bases. The CDR3 extends over 16 amino acids. Germline values: CDR1 SGHRS, CDR2 YFSETQ. V gave up 1 base and J gave up 1 base, with 15 bases separating them. In DNA form, the CDR3 reads TGCGCCAGCAGCTTGTCGTCGGCAGGGGAATCCTACGAGCAGTACTTC. Its translation: CASSLSSAGESYEQYF.

The chain joins TRBV19 to TRBJ1-1; D remains unclear. Germline V gene data show CDR1 as LNHDA and CDR2 as SQIVND (reference sequence). This CDR3 has 14 residues. V was cut by 1 base and J by 4 bases, with 10 bases left in between. The CDR3 is CASSIGSGITEAFF. The CDR3 nucleotides are TGTGCCAGTAGTATAGGATCAGGAATCACTGAAGCTTTCTTT.

This CDR3 is CASNPDGSYGYTF. CDR3 DNA: TGTGCCAGCAATCCTGACGGGAGCTATGGCTACACCTTC. The chain recombines TRBV16 with TRBJ1-2; no clear D gene. This CDR3 contains 13 residues. Trimming left V 7 bases short and J 4 bases short, with 13 bases between. CDR1 and CDR2 (germline): KGHSY, FQNENV.

V usage is TRBV6-4 and J usage is TRBJ1-5; tentative D call: TRBD1 (6 bases). With 7 bases removed from V and 6 bases from J, the gap between germline ends came to 16 bases. Germline CDR1 reads MRHNA; CDR2 reads SNTAGT. The CDR3 length is 14 residues. Here the CDR3 DNA reads TGTGCCAGCACCGGGGAGGGGGTAAGTCAGCCCCAGCATTTT. Protein: CASTGEGVSQPQHF.